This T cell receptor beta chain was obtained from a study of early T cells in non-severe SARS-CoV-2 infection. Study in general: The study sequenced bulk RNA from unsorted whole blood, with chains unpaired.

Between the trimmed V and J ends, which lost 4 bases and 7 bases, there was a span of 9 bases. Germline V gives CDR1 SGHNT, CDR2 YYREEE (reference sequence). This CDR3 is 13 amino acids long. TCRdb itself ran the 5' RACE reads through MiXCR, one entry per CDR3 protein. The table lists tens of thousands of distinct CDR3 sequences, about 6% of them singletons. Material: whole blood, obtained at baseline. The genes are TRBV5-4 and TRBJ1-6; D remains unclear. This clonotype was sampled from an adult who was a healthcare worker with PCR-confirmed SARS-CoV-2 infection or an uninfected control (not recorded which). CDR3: CASSLDWNSPLHF. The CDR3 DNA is TGTGCCAGCAGCCTGGACTGGAATTCACCCCTCCACTTT.